The rows below give T cell receptor beta chains drawn from one sample of a study of glioma-infiltrating T cells. TCRdb reanalysed the multiplex PCR reads using MiXCR and keeps one entry per CDR3 protein. The table records 100,000 to 150,000 distinct CDR3 sequences, around a quarter of them present only once. The sequencing sample was made of glioma tissue, nonneoplastic brain tissue, or PBMCs (not recorded which). These receptors came from a human donor with low-grade glioma or glioblastoma, undergoing nonglioma brain surgery, or in good health (not recorded which). The conserved cysteine and the conserved F or W are not part of the CDR3 here. Fields, in order: clone size, J gene, V gene, CDR3 protein. Size is stated for part of the rows, as once, few or many counts, or as a class when the clone is expanded.

>NA|TRBJ1-1|TRBV24-1
ATSGSGTGGDEDTEAF
>few|TRBJ2-1|TRBV28
ASSPTGVKHNEQF
>NA|TRBJ1-2|TRBV28
ASSRGTGYGYT
>NA|TRBJ2-1|TRBV3-1
ASSQDTNEQF
>NA|TRBJ1-2|TRBV20-1
SVVGGDNYGYT
>many|TRBJ2-1|TRBV20-1
SARLAGAYNEQF
>few|TRBJ2-1|TRBV20-1
SARGSGERIDEQF
>NA|TRBJ1-3|TRBV3-1
ASSFGTNSGNTIY
>many|TRBJ1-2|TRBV28
ASRPGTRLGYT
>few|TRBJ1-1|TRBV18
ASSPAQNTEAF
>many|TRBJ2-5|TRBV28
ASSPKLVETQY
>few|TRBJ1-3|TRBV7-4
ASRGQEGSTSGNTIY
>many|TRBJ1-4|TRBV27
ASSSGRLNEKLF
>NA|TRBJ1-1|TRBV4-2
ASSQDGVGRGGMNTEAF
>NA|TRBJ1-2|TRBV19
ASRGGQIYGYT
>many|TRBJ2-1|TRBV28
ASSLWLRQF
>many|TRBJ1-5|TRBV28
ASSTDSNQPQH
>NA|TRBJ2-6|TRBV20-1
SARGGQVIGANVLT
>few|TRBJ2-2|TRBV9
ASSVGDPGELF
>few|TRBJ2-2|TRBV7-8
ASSLWGQGVGGELF
>few|TRBJ1-2|TRBV24-1
ATSDPDGNYGYT
>NA|TRBJ1-4|TRBV29-1
SVEPRIGEKLF
>many|TRBJ1-2|TRBV20-1
SASTGGQNYGYT
>few|TRBJ1-1|TRBV7-9
ASSPRDFSEAF
>NA|TRBJ1-3|TRBV7-3
ASSQGSSGKTIY
>few|TRBJ1-5|TRBV28
ASSRSGTGGYQPQH
>many|TRBJ1-2|TRBV6-2/TRBV6-3
ASSLTPQGAKGYT
>NA|TRBJ1-6|TRBV19
ASGLSSYNSPLH
>many|TRBJ1-5|TRBV20-1
SAFTGGLNQPQH
>many|TRBJ2-6|TRBV27
ASSVGPAPGANVLT
>few|TRBJ1-4|TRBV28
ASSEDGIGEKLF
>NA|TRBJ1-2|TRBV11-3
ASSLDRTGLYGYT
>NA|TRBJ1-5|TRBV7-9
ASSRNIGAAQSNQPQH
>few|TRBJ2-3|TRBV7-3
ASSPGPTGDTQY
>many|TRBJ2-3|TRBV7-9
ASSPSTGSRGTDTQY
>NA|TRBJ1-1|TRBV20-1
SAPVGGSNTEAF
>few|TRBJ2-1|TRBV20-1
SARGGTGGSYNEQF
>many|TRBJ1-2|TRBV6-1
ASSEGGTGYGYT
>many|TRBJ2-3|TRBV20-1
SARDPTTGTQY
>few|TRBJ1-2|TRBV11-2
ASSLQPGLGYT
>NA|TRBJ1-2|TRBV19
ANSAQGKANYGYT
>many|TRBJ2-1|TRBV7-2
ASSPTGAGVIDEQF
>few|TRBJ2-1|TRBV5-1
ASSLDGPYNEQF
>many|TRBJ2-3|TRBV4-1
ASSNPTAGGTDTQY
>few|TRBJ1-1|TRBV6-1
ASDQGGANTEAF